This TCR beta chain was identified during a study of beta chain features in type 1 diabetes. As for the study in general: Sorted cells from all samples, numbering roughly 100 million, were examined. Study findings and constraints: Shorter TCRB CDR3s, moderately but significantly so, marked every one of the four CD4+ subsets in Type 1 diabetes patients.

Reverse transcribing all isolated RNA meant expressed TCRB transcripts were sequenced. It was found that naive, central memory and regulatory T cell samples averaged around 3.5 million reads. Only in-frame clones appear in the TCRdb table, and some are missing; sequencing was by immunoSEQ multiplex PCR. The repertoire holds under 300,000 clones, with roughly 21% as singletons. CDR1 and CDR2 from the germline V gene are SGHRS and YFSETQ. V lost 4 bases, J lost 5 bases, and 9 bases lay in between. The CDR3 loop spans 13 amino acids. A note on this clone: The antigen is not known.

Input material: naive CD4+ T cells from blood. The source of this sequence is a woman aged 40 to 50 with type 1 diabetes. This chain uses TRBV5-1 with TRBJ2-2, with D possibly matching TRBD2 (6 bases). The CDR3 protein is CASSPRGTGELFF. CDR3 nucleotide sequence: TGCGCCAGCAGCCCCCGGGGGACCGGGGAGCTGTTTTTT. Drawing the rest from reference TRBV5-1 and TRBJ2-2, the complete variable domain is KAGVTQTPRYLIKTRGQQVTLSCSPISGHRSVSWYQQTPGQGLQFLFEYFSETQRNKGNFPGRFSGRQFSNSRSEMNVSTLELGDSALYLCASSPRGTGELFFGEGSRLTVL.